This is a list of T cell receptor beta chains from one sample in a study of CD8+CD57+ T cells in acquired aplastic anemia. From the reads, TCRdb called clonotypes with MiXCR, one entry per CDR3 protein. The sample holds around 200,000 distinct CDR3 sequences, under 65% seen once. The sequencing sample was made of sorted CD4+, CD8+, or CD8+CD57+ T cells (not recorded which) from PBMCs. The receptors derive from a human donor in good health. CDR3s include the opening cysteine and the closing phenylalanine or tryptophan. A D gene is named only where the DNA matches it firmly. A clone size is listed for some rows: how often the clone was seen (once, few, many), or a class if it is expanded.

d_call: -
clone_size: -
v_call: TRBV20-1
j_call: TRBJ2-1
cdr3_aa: CSARERERDEQFF
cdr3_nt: TGCAGTGCTAGAGAGAGAGAGCGGGATGAGCAGTTCTTC

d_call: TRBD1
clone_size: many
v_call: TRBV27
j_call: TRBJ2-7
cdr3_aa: CASSFGTGFYEQYF
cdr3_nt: TGTGCCAGCAGTTTCGGGACAGGTTTCTACGAGCAGTACTTC

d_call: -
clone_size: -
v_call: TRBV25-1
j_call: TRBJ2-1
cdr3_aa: CASSEYSVRGLYNEQFF
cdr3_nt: TGTGCCAGCAGTGAATACTCAGTCCGAGGGTTATACAATGAGCAGTTCTTC

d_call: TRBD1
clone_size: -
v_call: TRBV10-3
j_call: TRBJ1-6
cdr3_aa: CAIRPGQGASDNSPLHF
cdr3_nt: TGTGCCATTCGGCCGGGACAGGGGGCAAGTGATAATTCACCCCTCCACTTT

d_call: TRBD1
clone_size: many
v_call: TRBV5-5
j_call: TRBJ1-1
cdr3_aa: CASSRSVGDSPTEAFF
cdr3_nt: TGTGCCAGCAGCAGGAGCGTAGGGGACAGTCCCACTGAAGCTTTCTTT

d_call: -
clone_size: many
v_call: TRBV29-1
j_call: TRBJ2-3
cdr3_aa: CSVNELSTDTQYF
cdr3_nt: TGCAGCGTTAACGAGCTTAGCACAGATACGCAGTATTTT

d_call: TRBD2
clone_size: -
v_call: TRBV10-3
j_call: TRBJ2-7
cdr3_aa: CAISEPGLAEVGSYEQYF
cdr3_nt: TGTGCCATCAGTGAGCCGGGACTAGCAGAAGTGGGCTCCTACGAGCAGTACTTC

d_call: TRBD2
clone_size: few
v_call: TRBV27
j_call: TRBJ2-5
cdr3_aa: CASSSGGGLQETQYF
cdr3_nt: TGTGCCAGCAGTTCGGGCGGGGGGCTGCAAGAGACCCAGTACTTC

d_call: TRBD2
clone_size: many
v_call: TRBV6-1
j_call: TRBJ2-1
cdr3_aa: CASSAWAGGPNEQFF
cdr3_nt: TGTGCCAGCAGTGCTTGGGCGGGGGGGCCCAATGAGCAGTTCTTC

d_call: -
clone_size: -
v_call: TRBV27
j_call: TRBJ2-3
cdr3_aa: CASSLIPDTQYF
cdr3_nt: TGTGCCAGCAGTTTAATACCAGATACGCAGTATTTT

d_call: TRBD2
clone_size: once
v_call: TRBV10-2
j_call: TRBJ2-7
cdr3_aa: CASSDGGGAYEQYF
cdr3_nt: TGCGCCAGCAGTGATGGTGGGGGGGCCTACGAGCAGTACTTC

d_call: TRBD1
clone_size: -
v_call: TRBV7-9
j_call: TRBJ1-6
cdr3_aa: CASSNGQGGSPLHF
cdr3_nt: TGTGCCAGCAGCAACGGACAGGGTGGATCACCCCTCCACTTT

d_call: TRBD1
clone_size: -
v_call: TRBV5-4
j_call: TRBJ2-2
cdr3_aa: CASSLPGTANTGELFF
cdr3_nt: TGTGCCAGCAGCCTCCCAGGGACAGCGAACACCGGGGAGCTGTTTTTT